This TCR beta chain derives from a study of cytomegalovirus exposure and HLA in healthy donors. There were likely unrecorded immune exposures, though donors were nominally healthy when sampled. With 5 bases clipped from V and 2 bases from J, the junction kept 5 bases outside the gene matches. Looked up from germline, CDR1 is SGHTA and CDR2 is FQGTGA. The CDR3 sequence is 14 residues long. The PCR was carried out with 60 Vbeta primers and 13 Jbeta primers. The data were produced by immunoSEQ multiplex PCR, yet TCRdb's version contains in-frame clones alone and is incomplete. The sample lists 90,000 to 150,000 clones, 70% to 80% occurring once. Concerning this clone itself: Its target is not known.

Whole-study results and caveats: Some highly shared sequence variants likely arose as a pipeline artifact. Reported findings show TCR beta sequences accurately forecast HLA-A and HLA-B alleles in most subjects. The investigators catalogued 180 or so TCR beta chains as cytomegalovirus-associated.

The TCR sequence derives from a woman aged 50 to 60 in good health and CMV-seropositive. V usage is TRBV7-3 and J usage is TRBJ2-5, with TRBD1 matching over 7 bases. The specimen was PBMCs. The CDR3 sequence: CASSPQGIQETQYF. In DNA form, the CDR3 reads TGTGCCAGCAGCCCACAGGGGATTCAAGAGACCCAGTACTTC.